These 14 T cell receptor beta chains were all obtained from the same sample, sequenced in a study of T-cell reconstitution after alpha-beta-depleted transplantation in children. The TCRbeta library was prepared with unique molecular identifiers. TCRdb ran MiXCR on the PCR reads and lists one entry per CDR3 protein. The data contain hundreds of thousands of distinct CDR3 sequences, 15% to 20% of them seen just once; the ten biggest clones take up about 41%. Here the sequenced sample was PBMCs, mostly from graft donor cells, taken 360 days after TCRalphabeta/CD19-depleted stem cell transplant. All receptors come from a male patient aged 2-9 years who had a stem cell transplant for acute lymphoblastic leukemia, so the T cells may come from the graft donor.

This clonotype was picked up many times. J is TRBJ2-5 and V is TRBV20-1; unclear D gene. There are 13 residues in the CDR3. The germline CDR1 and CDR2 sequences are DFQATT and SNEGSKA (reference sequence). Trimming shortened V by 3 bases and J by 4 bases, and 12 bases separated the two germline ends. CDR3 DNA: TGCAGTGCTAGCCAGGTGTGGGGAGAGACCCAGTACTTC. This sequence encodes CSASQVWGETQYF.

Regarding this clonotype: A much larger clonotype is one base distant, so this may be a read error. The chain combines TRBV28 with TRBJ2-7, with D possibly matching TRBD2 (6 bases). This CDR3 contains 14 residues. Germline CDR1 reads MDHEN; CDR2 reads SYDVKM. Deletions cut 3 bases from V and 5 bases from J, with 14 bases between. CDR3 DNA: TGTGCCAGCAGTTTTCCCGGGACTTCCCACGAGCAGTACTTC. Amino acid sequence: CASSFPGTSHEQYF.

In its sample, this clonotype was seen a few times. This chain joins TRBV21-1 and TRBJ2-1. TRBV21-1 is reported as a pseudogene. The CDR3 is made up of 17 amino acids. CDR3 sequence (DNA): TGTGCCAGCAGCAAAATTTATCAGGAGAGGCTCTTTAATGAGCAGTTCTTC. Translated, it gives CASSKIYQERLFNEQFF.

J is TRBJ1-2 and V is TRBV20-1; 10 bases are a match to TRBD1. The CDR3 is 14 residues long. Germline V gene sequence: CDR1 DFQATT, CDR2 SNEGSKA (reference sequence). Trimming took 3 bases from V and 8 from J; bases not matched to a gene: 9. CDR3 sequence (DNA): TGCAGTGCTAGGCCCCCCGGGACAGGGGACGGCTACACCTTC. Amino acid sequence: CSARPPGTGDGYTF.

This rearrangement joins TRBV7-2 to TRBJ2-3, with D unresolved. The CDR3 contains 14 residues. Germline lookup yields CDR1 SGHTA and CDR2 FQGNSA. The V gene lost 1 base and the J gene lost 1 base, with 6 bases spanning the gap. In nucleotides, the CDR3 is TGTGCCAGCAGCTTAGTTGTAGGCACAGATACGCAGTATTTT. Protein product: CASSLVVGTDTQYF.

This clonotype came up many times. V usage is TRBV12-3 or TRBV12-4 and J usage is TRBJ2-1; D remains unclear. This CDR3 is built from 15 residues. Trimming took off 2 bases at V and 9 bases at J, with 17 bases between the two ends. This CDR3 reads CASSLRPPERSEQFF. The CDR3 DNA sequence: TGTGCCAGCAGTTTAAGGCCCCCTGAAAGGAGTGAGCAGTTCTTC.

This clonotype was counted ten times or more. CDR3 region: CASSFGGGRGDPTDTQYF. In nucleotides, the CDR3 is TGTGCCAGCAGTTTTGGGGGGGGAAGGGGAGACCCCACAGATACGCAGTATTTT. The V call is TRBV28, the J call TRBJ2-3; 7 bases map to TRBD2. The CDR3 length is 18 residues. The germline V gene encodes CDR1 MDHEN and CDR2 SYDVKM. Trimming took 3 bases from V and 2 from J; bases not matched to a gene: 14.

This clonotype was observed a few times. The rearrangement uses TRBV12-3 or TRBV12-4 and TRBJ2-7; tentatively, D is TRBD1 or TRBD2 (5 bases each). With 6 bases removed from V and 6 bases from J, the gap between germline ends came to 15 bases. This CDR3 is built from 13 residues. The CDR3 sequence is CASRYSRGGEQYF. The CDR3 region has the DNA TGTGCCAGCAGGTACTCCCGTGGGGGCGAGCAGTACTTC.

The rearrangement uses TRBV6-2 or TRBV6-3 and TRBJ1-3; D is undetermined. The germline CDR1 and CDR2 sequences are MNHEY and SVGEGT. CDR3 size: 13 residues. V was clipped by 7 bases and J by 0 bases, with 7 bases between them. CDR3 sequence: CASNTASGNTIYF. The CDR3 nucleotides read TGTGCCAGCAACACCGCCTCTGGAAACACCATATATTTT.

The chain links TRBV10-2 to TRBJ2-3; a possible D gene is TRBD1 (6 bases). Germline V gives CDR1 WSHSY, CDR2 SAAADI. The CDR3 runs to 15 residues. The V and J ends lost 2 bases and 5 bases respectively, with 14 bases between them. CDR3 DNA sequence: TGCGCCAGCAGTGAGCCCAATACCAGGGGAGATACGCAGTATTTT. It specifies CASSEPNTRGDTQYF.

Only a few counts were recorded for this clonotype. The V gene is TRBV15, the J gene TRBJ1-1, with D unclear. The CDR3 has 16 residues. Trimming removed 0 bases from V and 4 bases from J, with 15 bases in between. The germline CDR1 and CDR2 sequences are LNHNV and YYDKDF (reference sequence). CDR3 bases: TGTGCCACCAGCAGAGATGGCGGTAGGGCAGGCACTGAAGCTTTCTTT. Protein product: CATSRDGGRAGTEAFF. Full variable domain (missing parts from reference TRBV15 and TRBJ1-1): DAMVIQNPRYQVTQFGKPVTLSCSQTLNHNVMYWYQQKSSQAPKLLFHYYDKDFNNEADTPDNFQSRRPNTSFCFLDIRSPGLGDTAMYLCATSRDGGRAGTEAFFGQGTRLTVV.

This chain connects TRBV20-1 to TRBJ2-1; 7 bases line up with TRBD2. Germline-derived CDR1 and CDR2 are DFQATT and SNEGSKA (reference sequence). Germline trimming cut 3 bases from V and 4 bases from J; bases unmatched to any gene: 9. There are 15 residues in the CDR3. The CDR3 DNA is TGCAGTGCTAGGGGGTCCGCGGGAGCGTACAATGAGCAGTTCTTC. This gives the protein CSARGSAGAYNEQFF.

There are a few counts of this clonotype. The chain employs TRBV6-2 or TRBV6-3 and TRBJ2-5; D gene ambiguous. This CDR3 is built from 11 residues. The germline V gene encodes CDR1 MNHEY and CDR2 SVGEGT. Trimming took off 10 bases at V and 4 bases at J, with 10 bases between the two ends. This CDR3 reads CATARVETQYF. The CDR3 nucleotides are TGTGCCACCGCACGGGTAGAGACCCAGTACTTC.

There are a few counts of this clonotype. This chain connects TRBV27 to TRBJ1-6; the match to TRBD1 covers 8 bases. Unmatched junction bases numbered 5, after V lost 0 bases and J lost 7 bases. Germline-derived CDR1 and CDR2 are MNHEY and SMNVEV (reference sequence). The CDR3 covers 16 residues. CDR3 sequence reads: CASSLSWTGKNSPLHF. As DNA, the CDR3 is TGTGCCAGCAGTTTATCGTGGACAGGGAAGAATTCACCCCTCCACTTT.